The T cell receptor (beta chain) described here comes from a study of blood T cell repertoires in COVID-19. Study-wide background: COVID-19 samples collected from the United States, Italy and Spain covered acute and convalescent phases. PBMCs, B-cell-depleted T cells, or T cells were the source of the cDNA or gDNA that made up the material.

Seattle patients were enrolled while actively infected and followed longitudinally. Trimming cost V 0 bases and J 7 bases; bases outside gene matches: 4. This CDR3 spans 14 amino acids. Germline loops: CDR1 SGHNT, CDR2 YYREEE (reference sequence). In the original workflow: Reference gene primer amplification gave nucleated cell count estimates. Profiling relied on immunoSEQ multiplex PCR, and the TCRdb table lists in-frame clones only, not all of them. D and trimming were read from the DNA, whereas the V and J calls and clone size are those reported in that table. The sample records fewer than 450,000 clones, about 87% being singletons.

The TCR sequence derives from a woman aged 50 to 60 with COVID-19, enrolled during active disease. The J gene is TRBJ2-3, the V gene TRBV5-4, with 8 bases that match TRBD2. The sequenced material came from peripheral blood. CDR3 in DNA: TGTGCCAGCAGCTTGGAAGCGGGAGCGAATACGCAGTATTTT. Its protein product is CASSLEAGANTQYF.